This TCR beta chain was identified during a study of shared clonotypes between healthy human individuals. For the study at large: Each donor's CD4 naive and CD4 memory cells filled three plates apiece, CD8 naive two, and CD8 memory one.

Assay used: immunoSEQ multiplex PCR; TCRdb lists only in-frame clones, some missing. The sample yields millions of clones, 95% seen once. Germline CDR1 is KGHSH and CDR2 is LQKENI. V lost 4 bases to trimming and J lost 2 bases, with 11 bases between them. CDR3 length equals 14 residues. This clone was recorded once. A CD45RA+ naive subset and a CD45RA-negative memory subset were split from CD4+ cells. This sequence originates from a man aged 18-30 years in good health. The V call is TRBV18, the J call TRBJ1-1; maybe TRBD1 (5 bases). The source material was naive CD4+ T cells sorted from blood. The subset: CD45RA+ positively selected. The CDR3 nucleotides are TGTGCCAGCTCACTATCCGGGGCCAACACTGAAGCTTTCTTT. The encoded protein is CASSLSGANTEAFF. The variable domain in full, with the rest retrieved from reference TRBV18 and TRBJ1-1, is NAGVMQNPRHLVRRRGQEARLRCSPMKGHSHVYWYRQLPEEGLKFMVYLQKENIIDESGMPKERFSAEFPKEGPSILRIQQVVRGDSAAYFCASSLSGANTEAFFGQGTRLTVV.